This T cell receptor (beta chain) is drawn from a study of identifying expanded T cells in peripheral blood. Whole-study findings and limits: About 1.2 clones differed between technical replicates, versus 16.4 and 19 over time.

Comments on this clone: Its specificity is unknown.

CDR1 and CDR2 (germline): SGHAT, FQNNGV. The CDR3 runs to 16 residues. The ends were cut back, 4 bases at V and 3 bases at J, with 18 bases in the middle. Data came from immunoSEQ multiplex PCR; TCRdb stores just in-frame clones and leaves some out. The table records some 95,000 clones, roughly 86% of them present only once. During the collection period, no donor immune events like infections were recorded. The receptor's source is a person between 18 and 69 years old in good health. The sample consisted of blood. This sequence joins TRBV11-2 and TRBJ2-5; D is tentatively TRBD1 or TRBD2 (5 bases each). In nucleotides, the CDR3 is TGTGCCAGCAGCTCCAGGACCCTGGGGGAAAAAGAGACCCAGTACTTC. Translated: CASSSRTLGEKETQYF.